The clone carrying this T cell receptor beta chain is classed as medium-sized. TCRdb reprocessed the 5' RACE reads with MiXCR, giving one entry per CDR3 protein. The data hold approximately 10,000 distinct CDR3 sequences, with around 4.8% observed a single time. This sample is part of a study of T cells after yellow fever vaccination. This CDR3 has 13 residues. V dropped 8 bases and J dropped 5; count of bases not matched to a gene: 7. This specimen was PBMCs, either bulk or a sorted T-cell subset (CD4+, CD8+, memory, or dextramer-sorted; not recorded which), taken less than 16 days after the first yellow fever vaccination. The sequence was collected from a man between 18 and 29 years old who received the YFV17D yellow fever vaccine. The chain combines TRBV12-3 or TRBV12-4 with TRBJ1-2; 8 nucleotides match TRBD1. CDR3 nucleotides: TGTGCCAGCTGCCGGGACAGGTTGTATGGCTACACCTTC. Translating gives CASCRDRLYGYTF.